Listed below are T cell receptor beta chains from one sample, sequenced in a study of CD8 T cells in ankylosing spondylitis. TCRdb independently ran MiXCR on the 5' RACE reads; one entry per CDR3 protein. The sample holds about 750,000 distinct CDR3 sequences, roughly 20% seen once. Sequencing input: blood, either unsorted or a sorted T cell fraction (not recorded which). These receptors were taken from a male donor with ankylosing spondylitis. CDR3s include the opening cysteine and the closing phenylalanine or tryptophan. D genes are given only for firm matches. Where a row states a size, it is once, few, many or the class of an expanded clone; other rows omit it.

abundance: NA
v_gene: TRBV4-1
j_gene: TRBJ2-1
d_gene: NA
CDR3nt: TGCGCCAGCAGCCACCTCGGAGGGGACTCCTACAATGAGCAGTTCTTC
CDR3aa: CASSHLGGDSYNEQFF

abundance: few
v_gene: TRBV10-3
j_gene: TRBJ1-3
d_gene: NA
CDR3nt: TGTGCCATCAGTGAGTCGAAAAACACCATATATTTT
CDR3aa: CAISESKNTIYF

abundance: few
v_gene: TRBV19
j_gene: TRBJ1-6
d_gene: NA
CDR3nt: TGTGCCAGTAGTATGGCAGGGGCTCTCGGTAATTCACCCCTCCACTTT
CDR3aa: CASSMAGALGNSPLHF

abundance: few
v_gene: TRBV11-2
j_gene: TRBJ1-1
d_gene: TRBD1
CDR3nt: TGTGCCAGCACCAGACAGGGGGCCGTGAACACTGAAGCTTTCTTT
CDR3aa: CASTRQGAVNTEAFF

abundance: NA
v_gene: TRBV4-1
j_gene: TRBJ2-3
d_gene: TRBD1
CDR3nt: TGCGCCAGCAGCCCTGACCGGGACAGGGGCGATCATACCTCTAGCACAGATACGCAGTATTTT
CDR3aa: CASSPDRDRGDHTSSTDTQYF

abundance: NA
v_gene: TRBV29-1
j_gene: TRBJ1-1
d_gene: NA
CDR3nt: TGCAGCGTTGCGCGGTTGGGAACTGAAGCTTTCTTT
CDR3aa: CSVARLGTEAFF

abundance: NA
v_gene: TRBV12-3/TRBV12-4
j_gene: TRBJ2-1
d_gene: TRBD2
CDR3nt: TGTGCCAGCAGCACCTTAGCGGGGGGGCCCGATAATGAGCAGTTCTTC
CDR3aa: CASSTLAGGPDNEQFF

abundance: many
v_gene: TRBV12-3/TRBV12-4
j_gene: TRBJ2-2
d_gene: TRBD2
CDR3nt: TGTGCCAGCAGAATACGGACTAGTTCCACCGGGGAGCTGTTTTTT
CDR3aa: CASRIRTSSTGELFF

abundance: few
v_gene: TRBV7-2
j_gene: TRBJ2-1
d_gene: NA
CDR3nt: TGTGCCAGCAGCTCTCAGACAGCTTACAATGAGCAGTTCTTC
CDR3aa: CASSSQTAYNEQFF

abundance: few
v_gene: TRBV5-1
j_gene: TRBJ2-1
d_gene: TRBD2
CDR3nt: TGCGCCAGCAGCAGAACTAGCGGGAGCACCTACAATGAGCAGTTCTTC
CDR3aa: CASSRTSGSTYNEQFF

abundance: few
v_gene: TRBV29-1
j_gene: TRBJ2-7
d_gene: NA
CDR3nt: TGCAGCGTTGAGTCCCCGGACTCCTACGAGCAGTACTTC
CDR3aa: CSVESPDSYEQYF

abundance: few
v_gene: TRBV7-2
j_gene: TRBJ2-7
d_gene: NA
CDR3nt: TGTGCCAGCAGCTTAAATGACAGGCCAGACTACGAGCAGTACTTC
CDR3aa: CASSLNDRPDYEQYF

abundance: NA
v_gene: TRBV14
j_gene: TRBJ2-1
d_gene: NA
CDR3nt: TGTGCCAGCAGCCCATTCTGGGGGGATTACAATGAGCAGTTCTTC
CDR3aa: CASSPFWGDYNEQFF

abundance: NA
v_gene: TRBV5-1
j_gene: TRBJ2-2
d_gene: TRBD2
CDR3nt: TGCGCCAGCAGCGCCGGACTAGCGGGAGTTCTCGGGGAGCTGTTTTTT
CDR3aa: CASSAGLAGVLGELFF

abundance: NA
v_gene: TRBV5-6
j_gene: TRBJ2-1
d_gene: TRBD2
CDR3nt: TGTGCCAGCAGCTTGGGCGGACTAGCTAGCAATGAGCAGTTCTTC
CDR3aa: CASSLGGLASNEQFF

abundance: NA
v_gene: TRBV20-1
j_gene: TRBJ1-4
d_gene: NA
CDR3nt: TGCAGTGCCCACAGGGTGGGAGAAAAACTGTTTTTT
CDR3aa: CSAHRVGEKLFF

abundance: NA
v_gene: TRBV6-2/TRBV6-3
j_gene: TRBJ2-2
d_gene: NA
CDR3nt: TGTGCCAGCAGTAAGGATGAGACCGGGGAGCTGTTTTTT
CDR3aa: CASSKDETGELFF

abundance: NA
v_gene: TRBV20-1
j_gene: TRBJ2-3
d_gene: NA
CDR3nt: TGCAGTGCTACTACCGGCGATACGCAGTATTTT
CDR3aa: CSATTGDTQYF

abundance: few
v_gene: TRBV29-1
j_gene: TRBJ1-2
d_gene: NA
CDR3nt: TGCAGCGTTGAAAGGACAGACAACTATGGCTACACCTTC
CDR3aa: CSVERTDNYGYTF

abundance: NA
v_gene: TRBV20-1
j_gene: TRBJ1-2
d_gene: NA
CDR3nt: TGCAGTGCCCCCGACGGTGCCTATGGCTACACCTTC
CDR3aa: CSAPDGAYGYTF

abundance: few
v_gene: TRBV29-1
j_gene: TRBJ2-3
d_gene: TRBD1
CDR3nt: TGCAGCGTTGAAGATAGGCAGGGGGACACAGATACGCAGTATTTT
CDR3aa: CSVEDRQGDTDTQYF

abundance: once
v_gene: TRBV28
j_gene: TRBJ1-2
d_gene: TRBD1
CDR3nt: TGTGCCAGCAGGGCAGTTGACAGGGAGGGCTATGGCTACACCTTC
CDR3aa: CASRAVDREGYGYTF

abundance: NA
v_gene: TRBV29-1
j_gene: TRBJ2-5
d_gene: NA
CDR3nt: TGCAGCGTTGAAAGGGCCGCGGAGACCCAGTACTTC
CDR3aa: CSVERAAETQYF

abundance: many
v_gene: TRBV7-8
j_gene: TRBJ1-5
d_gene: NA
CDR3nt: TGTGCCAGCAGCTTAGCGGGTGGCCGATCTCAGCCCCAGCATTTT
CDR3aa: CASSLAGGRSQPQHF

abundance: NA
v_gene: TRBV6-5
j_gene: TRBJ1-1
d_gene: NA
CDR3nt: TGTGCCAGCAGTTATTCCGGGTCGAACACTGAAGCTTTCTTT
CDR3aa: CASSYSGSNTEAFF

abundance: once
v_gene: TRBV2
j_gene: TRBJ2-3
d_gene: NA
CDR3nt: TGTGCCAGCGAAGGCACACTTAACATAGATACGCAGTATTTT
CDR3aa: CASEGTLNIDTQYF

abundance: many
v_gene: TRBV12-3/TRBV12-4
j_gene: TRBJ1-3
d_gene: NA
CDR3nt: TGTGCCAGCAGTTTAGAGGCGCGACTGAGCTCTGGAAACACCATATATTTT
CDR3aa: CASSLEARLSSGNTIYF

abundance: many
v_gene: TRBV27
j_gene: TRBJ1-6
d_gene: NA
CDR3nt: TGTGCCAGCAGTTTCCCAAGACGGAGGACTTATAATTCACCCCTCCACTTT
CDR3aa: CASSFPRRRTYNSPLHF

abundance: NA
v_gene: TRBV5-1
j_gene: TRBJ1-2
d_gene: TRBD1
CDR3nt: TGCGCCAGCAGCTTGGCTAGGACAGGGCTAAATGGCTACACCTTC
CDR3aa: CASSLARTGLNGYTF

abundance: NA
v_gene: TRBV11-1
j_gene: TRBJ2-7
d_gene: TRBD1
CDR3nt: TGTGCCAGCAGCTTTTCGCCAGGGGGCTACGAGCAGTACTTC
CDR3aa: CASSFSPGGYEQYF

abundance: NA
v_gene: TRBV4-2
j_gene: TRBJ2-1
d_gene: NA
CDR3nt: TGTGCCAGCAGCCAAGGACAGGGACTTAACCATGAGCAGTTCTTC
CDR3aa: CASSQGQGLNHEQFF

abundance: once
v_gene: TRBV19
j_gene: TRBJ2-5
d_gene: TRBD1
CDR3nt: TGTGCCAGTAGGGACAGGAGTTTGGGGCAAGAGACCCAGTACTTC
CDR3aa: CASRDRSLGQETQYF

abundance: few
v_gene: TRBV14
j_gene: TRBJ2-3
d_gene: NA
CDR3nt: TGTGCCAGCAGCCATAGGGAGGACAGCACAGATACGCAGTATTTT
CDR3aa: CASSHREDSTDTQYF

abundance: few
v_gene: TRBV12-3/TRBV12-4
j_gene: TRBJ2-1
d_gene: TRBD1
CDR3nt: TGTGCCAGCCGAGGGGGCGGGCTTAGTGATGAGCAGTTCTTC
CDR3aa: CASRGGGLSDEQFF

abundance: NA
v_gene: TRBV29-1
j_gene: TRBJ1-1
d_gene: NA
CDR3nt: TGCAGCGTTTACTTCGGTAGTATCCCTGAAGCTTTCTTT
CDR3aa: CSVYFGSIPEAFF

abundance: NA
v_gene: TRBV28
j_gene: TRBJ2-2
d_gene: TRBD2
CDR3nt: TGTGCCAGCAGTACCGGGACTAGGGGCGCCGGGGAGCTGTTTTTT
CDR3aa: CASSTGTRGAGELFF

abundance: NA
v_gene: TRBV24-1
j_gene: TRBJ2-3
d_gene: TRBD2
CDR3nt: TGTGCCACCAGTGGAAGGCGAGCGGGGGGCACAGATACGCAGTATTTT
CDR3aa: CATSGRRAGGTDTQYF

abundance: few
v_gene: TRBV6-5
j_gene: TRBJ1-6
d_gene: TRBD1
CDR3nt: TGTGCCAGCAGTTCGACCCGGGACAGGGGGCCTAATTCACCCCTCCACTTT
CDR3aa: CASSSTRDRGPNSPLHF

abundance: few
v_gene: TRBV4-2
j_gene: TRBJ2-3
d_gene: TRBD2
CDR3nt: TGTGCCAGCAGCCTAGGACCCGTGGGACTAGGGAGCACAGATACGCAGTATTTT
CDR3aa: CASSLGPVGLGSTDTQYF

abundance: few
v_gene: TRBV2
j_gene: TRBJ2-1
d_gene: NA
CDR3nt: TGTGCCAGCAGTGAGGTGGATTATAATGAGCAGTTCTTC
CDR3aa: CASSEVDYNEQFF

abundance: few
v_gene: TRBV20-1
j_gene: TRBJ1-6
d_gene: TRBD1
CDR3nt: TGCAGTGCTAATTTGGACAGGACCTATAATTCACCCCTCCACTTT
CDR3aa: CSANLDRTYNSPLHF

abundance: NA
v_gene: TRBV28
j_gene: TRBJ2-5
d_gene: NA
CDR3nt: TGTGCCAGCAGTTCTGACAGGGCGGGGTTCGGCGAGACCCAGTACTTC
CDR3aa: CASSSDRAGFGETQYF

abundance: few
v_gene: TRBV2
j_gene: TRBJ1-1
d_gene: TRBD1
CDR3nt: TGTGCCAGCAGTGAAGCGGGGACAGGGGCTACCTCGAACACTGAAGCTTTCTTT
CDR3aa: CASSEAGTGATSNTEAFF

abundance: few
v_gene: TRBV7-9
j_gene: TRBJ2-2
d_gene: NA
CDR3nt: TGTGCCAGCAGCCCCAGGACTCCCCGGATGGGCGGGGAGCTGTTTTTT
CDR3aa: CASSPRTPRMGGELFF

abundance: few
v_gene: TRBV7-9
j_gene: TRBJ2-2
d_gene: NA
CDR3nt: TGTGCCAGCAGCCCCCGGACAGACCCCCTTACCGGGGAGCTGTTTTTT
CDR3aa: CASSPRTDPLTGELFF

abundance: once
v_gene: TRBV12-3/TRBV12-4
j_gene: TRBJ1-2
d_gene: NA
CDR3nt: TGTGCCAGCAGTTTAGAGGGACACCGGAACACCTTC
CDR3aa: CASSLEGHRNTF

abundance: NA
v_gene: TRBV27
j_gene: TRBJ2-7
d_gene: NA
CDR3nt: TGTGCCAGCAGTTTATTGGGCAGTTCTTTACCCTACGAGCAGTACTTC
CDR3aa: CASSLLGSSLPYEQYF

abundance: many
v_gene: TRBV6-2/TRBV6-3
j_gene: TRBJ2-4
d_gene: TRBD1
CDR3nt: TGTGCCAGCAGTCGACCACCCCAGGGGGAGATTCAGTACTTC
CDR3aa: CASSRPPQGEIQYF

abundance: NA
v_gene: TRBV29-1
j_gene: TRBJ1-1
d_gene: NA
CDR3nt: TGCAGCGTTAGGGGGGGGGCCGCGAACACTGAAGCTTTCTTT
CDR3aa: CSVRGGAANTEAFF

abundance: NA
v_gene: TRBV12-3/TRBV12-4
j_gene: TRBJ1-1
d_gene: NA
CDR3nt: TGTGCCACCGCTGGGAGGACTGAAGCTTTCTTT
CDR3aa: CATAGRTEAFF

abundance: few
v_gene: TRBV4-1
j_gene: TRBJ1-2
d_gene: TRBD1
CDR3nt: TGCGCCAGCAGCCCCGGGGACAGGGGGTTCCCCTACACCTTC
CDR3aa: CASSPGDRGFPYTF

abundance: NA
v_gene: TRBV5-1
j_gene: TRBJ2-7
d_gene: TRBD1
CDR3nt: TGCGCCAGCAATAACGGCCGGGGACAGGGGGCCGAGCAGTACTTC
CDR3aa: CASNNGRGQGAEQYF

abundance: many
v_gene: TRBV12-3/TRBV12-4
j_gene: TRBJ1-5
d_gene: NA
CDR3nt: TGTGCCAGCAGTCCCAACAGGGAAGGTCAGCCCCAGCATTTT
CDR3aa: CASSPNREGQPQHF

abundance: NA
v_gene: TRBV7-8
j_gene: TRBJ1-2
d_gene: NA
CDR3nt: TGTGCCAGCAGCTTACAGGCCGGGAGGGGCTACACCTTC
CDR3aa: CASSLQAGRGYTF

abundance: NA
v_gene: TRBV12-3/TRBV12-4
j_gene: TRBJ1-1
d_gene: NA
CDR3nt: TGTGCCAGCAGAATGCCCCAAGGGGCTGAAGCTTTCTTT
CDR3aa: CASRMPQGAEAFF

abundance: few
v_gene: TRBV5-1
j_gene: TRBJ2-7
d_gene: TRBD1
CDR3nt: TGCGCCAGCAGCTTACCAGGGGGCATCGACGAGCAGTACTTC
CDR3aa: CASSLPGGIDEQYF

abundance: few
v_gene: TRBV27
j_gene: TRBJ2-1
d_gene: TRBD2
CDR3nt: TGTGCCAGCAGTTCTTTCCAGGGGACTAGTAGCCACAATGAGCAGTTCTTC
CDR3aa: CASSSFQGTSSHNEQFF